Each of the 18 T cell receptor beta chains below was sequenced from the same sample in a study of blood T cell repertoires in COVID-19. TCRdb keeps only in-frame clones here, not all; method: immunoSEQ multiplex PCR. The sample consists of 230,000 or so clones, approximately 84% of them appearing once. Sequencing was done on a sample of peripheral blood. Receptor source: a man aged 45-60 years with active or convalescent COVID-19.

The chain is built from TRBV28 and TRBJ1-2; the D gene is possibly TRBD1 (5 bases). V lost 5 bases and J 3 bases, leaving 16 bases between the germline ends. The V gene's germline CDR1 is MDHEN and CDR2 SYDVKM. CDR3 length: 15 amino acids. The CDR3 nucleotides are TGTGCCAGCAGTCTGGGGGGAAGGGGCCACTATGGCTACACCTTC. Translating gives CASSLGGRGHYGYTF.

J is TRBJ2-7 and V is TRBV19, with D possibly TRBD1 on 6 matching bases. V shed 3 bases and J shed 6 bases, with 15 bases lying between them. CDR3 length equals 14 residues. Germline V gene sequence: CDR1 LNHDA, CDR2 SQIVND (reference sequence). CDR3 nucleotides: TGTGCCAGTAGTATCTCTCCCGGGACAAGCGAGCAGTACTTC. Protein: CASSISPGTSEQYF.

The chain recombines TRBV6-6 with TRBJ1-6, with D possibly TRBD1 on 6 matching bases. V was trimmed by 7 bases and J by 5 bases, leaving 15 bases between them. The CDR3 spans 15 residues. CDR1 is MNHNY, CDR2 SVGAGI, per germline (reference sequence). CDR3: CASTSGALDNSPLHF. Here the CDR3 DNA reads TGTGCCAGCACATCAGGGGCGCTGGATAATTCACCCCTCCACTTT.

The chain carries TRBV28 and TRBJ1-5, with 8 nucleotides matching TRBD1. V lost 4 bases, J lost 0 bases, and 2 bases stayed unmatched. The CDR3 spans 15 residues. Germline V gene data show CDR1 as MDHEN and CDR2 as SYDVKM. The DNA of the CDR3 is TGTGCCAGCAGTTCGACAGGGGATAGCAATCAGCCCCAGCATTTT. Its protein is CASSSTGDSNQPQHF.

The chain uses TRBV7-9 and TRBJ1-5; D is possibly TRBD1 (5 bases). This CDR3 contains 14 residues. The germline V and J ends were trimmed by 7 bases and 1 base, with 11 bases remaining between them. Germline V gene sequence: CDR1 SEHNR, CDR2 FQNEAQ (reference sequence). The chain's CDR3 is CASTGGGSNQPQHF. CDR3 sequence (DNA): TGTGCCAGCACCGGGGGGGGAAGCAATCAGCCCCAGCATTTT.

The chain employs TRBV28 and TRBJ1-1; 8 bases align to TRBD1. Germline trimming cut 6 bases from V and 1 base from J; bases unmatched to any gene: 4. This CDR3 has 14 amino acids. Germline V gene sequence: CDR1 MDHEN, CDR2 SYDVKM. The CDR3 DNA follows: TGTGCCAGCAGCTGGGACAGGAGGAACACTGAAGCTTTCTTT. This encodes CASSWDRRNTEAFF.

This rearrangement joins TRBV29-1 to TRBJ1-1, with unresolved D. The germline V gene has CDR1 SQVTM and CDR2 ANQGSEA. V lost 0 bases, J lost 11 bases, and 16 bases lay in between. The CDR3 is made up of 13 amino acids. The CDR3: CSVEDQPSPEAFF. The CDR3 DNA is TGCAGCGTTGAAGATCAACCGAGCCCCGAGGCTTTCTTT.

This rearrangement joins TRBV28 to TRBJ1-5, with D perhaps TRBD1 (5 bases). V lost 6 bases, J lost 0 bases, and 15 bases lay in between. The CDR3 totals 16 residues. The germline gives CDR1 MDHEN, CDR2 SYDVKM. This CDR3 reads CASSPDSSYSNQPQHF. CDR3 DNA: TGTGCCAGCAGCCCCGACAGTTCGTATAGCAATCAGCCCCAGCATTTT.

V gene TRBV5-1 combines with J gene TRBJ2-7; D might be TRBD1 (6 bases). Germline CDR1 and CDR2: SGHRS and YFSETQ. This CDR3 contains 15 residues. Trimming cost V 3 bases and J 1 base, with 14 bases left between them. DNA of the CDR3: TGCGCCAGCAGCTCGGCACCACAGGGTTCCTACGAGCAGTACTTC. Translation gives CASSSAPQGSYEQYF. Variable domain in full (rest from reference TRBV5-1 and TRBJ2-7): KAGVTQTPRYLIKTRGQQVTLSCSPISGHRSVSWYQQTPGQGLQFLFEYFSETQRNKGNFPGRFSGRQFSNSRSEMNVSTLELGDSALYLCASSSAPQGSYEQYFGPGTRLTVT.

There are a few counts of this clone. Other nucleotide sequences in the sample specify the same CDR3. The chain employs TRBV20-1 and TRBJ2-7; maybe TRBD2 (6 bases). The CDR3 runs 11 residues. CDR1 and CDR2 from the germline V gene are DFQATT and SNEGSKA (reference sequence). Trimming cost V 3 bases and J 7 bases, with 10 bases left between them. The CDR3 protein is CSARGGFEQYF. The CDR3 DNA is TGCAGTGCTAGGGGGGGTTTTGAGCAGTACTTC.

This chain connects TRBV6-5 to TRBJ1-1; TRBD1 matches at 8 bases. The V segment lost 6 bases and the J segment 10 bases; nucleotides outside the gene matches: 4. Germline CDR1 reads MNHEY; CDR2 reads SVGAGI. This CDR3 is built from 11 residues. The CDR3 nucleotides read TGTGCCAGCAGACAGGGGGAGGTAGCTTTCTTT. This encodes CASRQGEVAFF.

The chain has TRBV28 and TRBJ1-1; 7 positions agree with TRBD1. The CDR3 extends over 15 amino acids. The germline V gene has CDR1 MDHEN and CDR2 SYDVKM. The trim removed 5 bases at V and 8 bases at J, leaving 14 bases unmatched. The CDR3 DNA reads TGTGCCAGCAGTGCGACAGGGAGATGGGGGGTAGAAGCTTTCTTT. This translates into CASSATGRWGVEAFF.

This rearrangement joins TRBV27 to TRBJ1-4; 7 nucleotides agree with TRBD1. V gave up 2 bases and J gave up 5 bases; unmatched junction bases: 8. Germline V lookup: CDR1 MNHEY, CDR2 SMNVEV (reference sequence). The CDR3 runs to 16 residues. CDR3 residues: CASSLRGAGGNEKLFF. The DNA for the CDR3 is TGTGCCAGCAGTTTACGGGGTGCAGGGGGGAATGAAAAACTGTTTTTT.

This clone has only a few counts. V usage is TRBV2 and J usage is TRBJ1-2; 7 nucleotides align to TRBD1. Germline assignment: CDR1 SNHLY and CDR2 FYNNEI. With 6 bases clipped from V and 0 bases from J, the junction kept 7 bases outside the gene matches. The CDR3 is made up of 15 amino acids. The CDR3 loop is CASSLGTDANYGYTF. CDR3 nucleotide sequence: TGTGCCAGCAGCCTCGGGACAGACGCTAACTATGGCTACACCTTC.

The DNA of the CDR3 is TGCGCCAGCAGGGCGGGATTGAACACCGGGGAGCTGTTTTTT. This sequence encodes CASRAGLNTGELFF. The chain joins TRBV5-1 to TRBJ2-2, with D perhaps TRBD2 (6 bases). CDR3 length equals 14 residues. Trimming took 5 bases from V and 1 from J, leaving 9 bases between them. Germline CDR1 SGHRS, CDR2 YFSETQ.

The chain is built from TRBV6-1 and TRBJ1-2; D is unclear. Trimming pared 0 bases from V and 5 bases from J, leaving 13 bases between. The CDR3 totals 15 residues. Germline CDR1 and CDR2: MNHNS and SASEGT. CDR3 in DNA: TGTGCCAGCAGTGAAGCGATGGGCTTTCGGTATGGCTACACCTTC. Its protein product is CASSEAMGFRYGYTF.

V is TRBV29-1 and J is TRBJ1-5, with 7 bases lining up with TRBD1. Germline CDR1 reads SQVTM; CDR2 reads ANQGSEA. The V and J ends lost 5 bases and 7 bases, in that order; junction bases with no gene match: 11. The CDR3 runs 14 residues. The CDR3 sequence: CSVRVQGRGQPQHF. The CDR3 nucleotides read TGCAGCGTTAGAGTACAGGGGCGAGGCCAGCCCCAGCATTTT.

The chain couples TRBV10-3 to TRBJ2-3; D remains ambiguous. The CDR3 totals 13 residues. Germline values: CDR1 ENHRY, CDR2 SYGVKD. Trimming pared 3 bases from V and 7 bases from J, leaving 11 bases between. The CDR3 protein is CAISDRLGNTQYF. The CDR3 bases are TGTGCCATCAGTGACAGGCTTGGAAATACGCAGTATTTT.